Following are 14 T cell receptor beta chains from one sample sequenced in a study of CD4+ T cells in melanoma. The data were produced by immunoSEQ multiplex PCR, yet TCRdb's version contains in-frame clones alone and is incomplete. This sample has tens of thousands of clones, with roughly 69% found just once. The sample was tumor tissue. The receptors here all came from a human donor with melanoma.

This clone was seen many times. This chain links TRBV27 with TRBJ2-7, with TRBD1 identical over 7 bases. V shed 6 bases and J 0 bases; nucleotides not matched to a gene: 5. Germline-derived CDR1 and CDR2 are MNHEY and SMNVEV (reference sequence). This CDR3 has 14 amino acids. The CDR3: CASRNRDSSYEQYF. The CDR3 coding sequence is TGTGCCAGCAGGAACCGGGACAGCTCCTACGAGCAGTACTTC.

This rearrangement joins TRBV11-3 to TRBJ2-1, with D possibly being TRBD1 (6 bases). The CDR3 has 14 amino acids. V shed 5 bases and J shed 6 bases, with 14 bases lying between them. CDR1 is SGHNT, CDR2 YENEEA, per germline. The CDR3 spells CASSATGSANEQFF. In DNA, the CDR3 is TGTGCCAGCAGCGCCACAGGGTCGGCCAATGAGCAGTTCTTC.

This sequence joins TRBV13 and TRBJ1-1; TRBD1 matches 9 bases. CDR3 length: 14 residues. Germline lookup yields CDR1 PRHDT and CDR2 FYEKMQ (reference sequence). Trimming removed 3 bases from V and 4 bases from J; junction bases left unmatched: 3. The CDR3 region is CASSFETGGTEAFF. The CDR3 DNA is TGTGCCAGCAGCTTCGAGACAGGGGGCACTGAAGCTTTCTTT.

In DNA, the CDR3 is TGTGCCAGCAGCCAGGGGAGAGGGCAGGGCCATGAGCAGTTCTTC. It is translated as CASSQGRGQGHEQFF. The chain links TRBV14 to TRBJ2-1, with D possibly being TRBD1 or TRBD2 (5 bases each). The CDR3 extends over 15 amino acids. V was trimmed by 3 bases and J by 8 bases, leaving 17 bases between them. The V gene's germline CDR1 is SGHDN and CDR2 FVKESK. Based on the CDR3 plus reference TRBV14 and TRBJ2-1, the full variable domain is EAGVTQFPSHSVIEKGQTVTLRCDPISGHDNLYWYRRVMGKEIKFLLHFVKESKQDESGMPNNRFLAERTGGTYSTLKVQPAELEDSGVYFCASSQGRGQGHEQFFGPGTRLTVL.

V is TRBV27 and J is TRBJ1-1; D gene unclear. V was cut by 3 bases and J by 5 bases, with 19 bases left in between. There are 16 residues in the CDR3. Per the germline V gene, CDR1 is MNHEY and CDR2 is SMNVEV (reference sequence). DNA for the CDR3: TGTGCCAGCAGTTTGCGACCCGGATCAAGACGAACTGAAGCTTTCTTT. Amino acid sequence: CASSLRPGSRRTEAFF.

This clone was recorded only once. The chain recombines TRBV23-1 with TRBJ2-1; 8 nucleotides line up with TRBD2. TRBV23-1 is an open reading frame, and its role is uncertain. The CDR3 is 20 residues long. J gave up 0 bases and V 2 bases, and 15 bases lay outside the gene matches. CDR3 protein: CASSQRPCDSGDCSYNEQFF. The DNA for the CDR3 is TGCGCCAGCAGTCAACGACCTTGTGATAGCGGGGACTGCTCCTACAATGAGCAGTTCTTC.

The CDR3 reads CASSSPLGSRAFFGYTF. CDR3 nucleotides: TGTGCCAGCAGTTCCCCCCTTGGGTCCAGGGCTTTTTTCGGCTACACCTTC. This chain uses TRBV28 with TRBJ1-2; D is possibly TRBD1 (5 bases). The CDR3 consists of 17 residues. The germline gives CDR1 MDHEN, CDR2 SYDVKM. V was cut by 4 bases and J by 8 bases, with 26 bases left in between.

The rearrangement uses TRBV4-2 and TRBJ2-1, with D possibly matching TRBD1 (5 bases). The CDR3 has 11 residues. CDR1 LGHNA and CDR2 YNFKEQ come from the germline V gene. Trimming removed 3 bases at V and 9 bases at J, with 6 bases between. The CDR3 loop reads CASSHQGEQFF. The CDR3 DNA is TGTGCCAGCAGCCACCAGGGTGAGCAGTTCTTC.

This clone was recorded only once. The V call is TRBV18, the J call TRBJ2-1; 9 bases fit TRBD1. The CDR3 length is 15 residues. The germline gives CDR1 KGHSH, CDR2 LQKENI. J was trimmed by 6 bases and V by 3 bases; bases with no gene match: 6. This CDR3 reads CASSPTGGSGNEQFF. The CDR3 DNA reads as TGTGCCAGCTCACCGACAGGGGGGTCGGGCAATGAGCAGTTCTTC.

The gene calls are TRBV6-6 and TRBJ1-1; 7 bases match TRBD1. The CDR3 sequence is 15 residues long. Germline values: CDR1 MNHNY, CDR2 SVGAGI (reference sequence). V gave up 5 bases and J gave up 5 bases; unmatched junction bases: 11. For the CDR3, the DNA is TGTGCCAGCAGTCCCACCGACAGGGAGGCTACTGAAGCTTTCTTT. Translating gives CASSPTDREATEAFF.

The V call is TRBV5-1, the J call TRBJ2-5; D gene uncertain. CDR1 is SGHRS, CDR2 YFSETQ, per germline. The CDR3 covers 12 residues. V lost 0 bases and J lost 4, with 4 bases in between. Written as DNA, the CDR3 is TGCGCCAGCAGCTTGGAGGGAGAGACCCAGTACTTC. This sequence encodes CASSLEGETQYF.

This clone is termed medium-sized. This chain connects TRBV5-1 to TRBJ2-1; TRBD2 matches at 12 bases. This CDR3 region has 19 residues. Germline lookup yields CDR1 SGHRS and CDR2 YFSETQ. J lost 4 bases, V lost 3 bases, and 14 bases had no gene match. The CDR3 loop is CASSSPFTSGGIDYNEQFF. The CDR3 DNA reads TGCGCCAGCAGCTCGCCGTTTACTAGCGGGGGGATCGATTACAATGAGCAGTTCTTC.

The chain is built from TRBV5-1 and TRBJ2-7, with 10 bases matching TRBD2. The J segment lost 3 bases and the V segment lost 3 bases, leaving 6 bases of the junction unmatched. This CDR3 spans 15 amino acids. Looked up from germline, CDR1 is SGHRS and CDR2 is YFSETQ. The CDR3: CASSSRTSGGYEQYF. In DNA form, the CDR3 reads TGCGCCAGCAGCTCTCGGACTAGCGGCGGCTACGAGCAGTACTTC.

This clone was found many times. The chain recombines TRBV29-1 with TRBJ1-5; no firm D call. Germline-derived CDR1 and CDR2 are SQVTM and ANQGSEA. The CDR3 has 14 residues. The ends were cut back, 7 bases at V and 6 bases at J, with 19 bases in the middle. CDR3 in amino acids: CSAQLTGFGQPQHF. CDR3 bases: TGCAGCGCTCAATTAACGGGGTTCGGTCAGCCCCAGCATTTT.